What follows are 4 T cell receptor beta chains derived from one specimen sequenced in a study of blood T cell repertoires in COVID-19. The protocol was immunoSEQ multiplex PCR, while the TCRdb copy is restricted to in-frame clones and leaves out a portion. The data hold approximately 150,000 clones, with roughly nine tenths observed a single time. Material: peripheral blood. The receptors here all came from a woman aged 60 to 75 with active COVID-19.

The CDR3 DNA sequence: TGTGCCAGCAGTTACGAACAGGGAAAGGGGTATGGCTACACCTTC. As protein: CASSYEQGKGYGYTF. This chain uses TRBV6-5 with TRBJ1-2, with a possible D match to TRBD1 (6 bases). CDR3 length: 15 residues. The V end lost 2 bases, the J end lost 5 bases, and 15 bases lay between the germline ends. Germline V gene lookup returns CDR1 MNHEY and CDR2 SVGAGI.

The genes are TRBV6-5 and TRBJ2-7; weak D call: TRBD1 (5 bases). In germline, CDR1 is MNHEY, CDR2 SVGAGI. The V end lost 5 bases, the J end lost 5 bases, and 10 bases lay between the germline ends. The CDR3 is 12 amino acids. The DNA of the CDR3 is TGTGCCAGCAGTCTATCAGGGCACGAGCAGTACTTC. Its translation: CASSLSGHEQYF.

The gene calls are TRBV27 and TRBJ2-1, with TRBD2 matching over 7 bases. Germline CDR1 reads MNHEY; CDR2 reads SMNVEV (reference sequence). The CDR3 spans 13 residues. With 6 bases clipped from V and 12 bases from J, the junction kept 11 bases outside the gene matches. The CDR3 nucleotides read TGTGCCAGCAGGGGGCAGGGAGGGCGCGGGCAGTTCTTC. It yields the protein CASRGQGGRGQFF.

This clone has more than one count but fewer than ten. The rearrangement joins TRBV4-1 to TRBJ1-5; the D is unclear. CDR1 is MGHRA, CDR2 YSYEKL, per germline. CDR3 size: 15 residues. V was pared by 2 bases and J by 4 bases, with 12 bases between. The CDR3 nucleotides read TGCGCCAGCAGCCAAACATGGGCAGATAATCAGCCCCAGCATTTT. Translated: CASSQTWADNQPQHF.